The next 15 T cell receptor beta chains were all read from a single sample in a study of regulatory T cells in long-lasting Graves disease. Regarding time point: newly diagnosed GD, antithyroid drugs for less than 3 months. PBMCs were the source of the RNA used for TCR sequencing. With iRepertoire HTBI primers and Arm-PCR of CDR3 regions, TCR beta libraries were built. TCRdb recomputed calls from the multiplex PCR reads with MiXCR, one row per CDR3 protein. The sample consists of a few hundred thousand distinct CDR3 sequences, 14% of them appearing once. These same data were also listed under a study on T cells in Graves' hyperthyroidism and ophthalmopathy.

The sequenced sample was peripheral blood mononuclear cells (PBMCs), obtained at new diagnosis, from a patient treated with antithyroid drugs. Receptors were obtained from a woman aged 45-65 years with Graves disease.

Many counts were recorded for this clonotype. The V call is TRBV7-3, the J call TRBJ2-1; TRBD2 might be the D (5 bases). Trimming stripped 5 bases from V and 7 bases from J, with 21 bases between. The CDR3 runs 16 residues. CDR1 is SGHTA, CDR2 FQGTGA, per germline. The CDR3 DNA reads TGTGCCAGCAGCCCCAAGACCCTAGCTGGGTGGAATGAGCAGTTCTTC. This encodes CASSPKTLAGWNEQFF.

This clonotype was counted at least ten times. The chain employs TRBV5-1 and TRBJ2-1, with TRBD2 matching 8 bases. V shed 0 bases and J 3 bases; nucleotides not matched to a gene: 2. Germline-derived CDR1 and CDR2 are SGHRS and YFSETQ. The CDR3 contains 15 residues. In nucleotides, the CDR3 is TGCGCCAGCAGCTTGGAGAGCGGGAGCTACAATGAGCAGTTCTTC. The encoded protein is CASSLESGSYNEQFF.

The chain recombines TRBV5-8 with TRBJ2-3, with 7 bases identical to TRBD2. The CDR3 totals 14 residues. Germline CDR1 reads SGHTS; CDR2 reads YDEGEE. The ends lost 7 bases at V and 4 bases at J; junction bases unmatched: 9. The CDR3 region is CASGPGRLADTQYF. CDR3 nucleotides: TGTGCCAGCGGACCCGGGAGGTTGGCAGATACGCAGTATTTT.

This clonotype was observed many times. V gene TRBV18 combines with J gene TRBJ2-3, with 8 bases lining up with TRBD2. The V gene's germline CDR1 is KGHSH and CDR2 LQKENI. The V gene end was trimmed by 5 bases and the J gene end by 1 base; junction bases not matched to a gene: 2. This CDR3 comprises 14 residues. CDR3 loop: CASSVTSGTDTQYF. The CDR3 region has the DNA TGTGCCAGCTCAGTGACTAGCGGCACAGATACGCAGTATTTT. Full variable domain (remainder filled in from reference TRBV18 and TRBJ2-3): NAGVMQNPRHLVRRRGQEARLRCSPMKGHSHVYWYRQLPEEGLKFMVYLQKENIIDESGMPKERFSAEFPKEGPSILRIQQVVRGDSAAYFCASSVTSGTDTQYFGPGTRLTVL.

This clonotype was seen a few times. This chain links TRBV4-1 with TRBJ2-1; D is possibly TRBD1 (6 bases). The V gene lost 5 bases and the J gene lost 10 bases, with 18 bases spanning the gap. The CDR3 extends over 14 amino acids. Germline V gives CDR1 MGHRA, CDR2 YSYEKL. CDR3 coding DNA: TGCGCCAGCAGCTCCCTGGGGGCTATCGGGGAGCAGTTCTTC. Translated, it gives CASSSLGAIGEQFF.

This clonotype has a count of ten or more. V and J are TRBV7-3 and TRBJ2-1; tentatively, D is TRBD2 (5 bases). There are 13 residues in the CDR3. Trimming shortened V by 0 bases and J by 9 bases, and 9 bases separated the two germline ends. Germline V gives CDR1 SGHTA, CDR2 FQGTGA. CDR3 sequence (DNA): TGTGCCAGCAGCTTAACGGGTGCGGGTGAGCAGTTCTTC. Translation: CASSLTGAGEQFF.

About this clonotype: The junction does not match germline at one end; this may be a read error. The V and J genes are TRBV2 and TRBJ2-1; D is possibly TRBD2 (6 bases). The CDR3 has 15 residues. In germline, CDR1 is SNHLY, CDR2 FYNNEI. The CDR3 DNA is TGTACCAGCAGTGACGCCCGGGCGGGAAGCAATGAGCAGTTCTTC. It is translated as CTSSDARAGSNEQFF. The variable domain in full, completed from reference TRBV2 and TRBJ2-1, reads EPEVTQTPSHQVTQMGQEVILRCVPISNHLYFYWYRQILGQKVEFLVSFYNNEISEKSEIFDDQFSVERPDGSNFTLKIRSTKLEDSAMYFCTSSDARAGSNEQFFGPGTRLTVL.

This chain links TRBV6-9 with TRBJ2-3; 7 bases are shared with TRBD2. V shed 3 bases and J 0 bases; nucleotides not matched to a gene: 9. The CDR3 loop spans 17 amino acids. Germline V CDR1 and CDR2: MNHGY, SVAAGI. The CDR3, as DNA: TGTGCCAGCAGTTACAATCCGGGGAGGGATAGCACAGATACGCAGTATTTT. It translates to CASSYNPGRDSTDTQYF.

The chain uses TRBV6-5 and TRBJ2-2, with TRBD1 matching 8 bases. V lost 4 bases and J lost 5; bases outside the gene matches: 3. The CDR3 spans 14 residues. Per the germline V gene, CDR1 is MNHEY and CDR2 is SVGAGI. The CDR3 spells CASSFGTGTGELFF. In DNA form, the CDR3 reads TGTGCCAGCAGTTTTGGGACAGGTACCGGGGAGCTGTTTTTT.

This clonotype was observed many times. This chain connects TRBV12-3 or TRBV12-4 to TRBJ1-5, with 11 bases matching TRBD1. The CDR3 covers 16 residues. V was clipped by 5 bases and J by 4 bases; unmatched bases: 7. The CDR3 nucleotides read TGTGCCAGCAGTCCTACCGGGACAGGGGGGAATCAGCCCCAGCATTTT. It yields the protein CASSPTGTGGNQPQHF.

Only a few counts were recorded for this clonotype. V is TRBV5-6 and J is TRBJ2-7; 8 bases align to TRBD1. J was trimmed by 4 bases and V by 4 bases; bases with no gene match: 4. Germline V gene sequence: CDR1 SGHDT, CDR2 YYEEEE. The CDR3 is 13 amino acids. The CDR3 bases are TGTGCCAGCAGCGCCAGGGGGCAGTACGAGCAGTACTTC. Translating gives CASSARGQYEQYF.

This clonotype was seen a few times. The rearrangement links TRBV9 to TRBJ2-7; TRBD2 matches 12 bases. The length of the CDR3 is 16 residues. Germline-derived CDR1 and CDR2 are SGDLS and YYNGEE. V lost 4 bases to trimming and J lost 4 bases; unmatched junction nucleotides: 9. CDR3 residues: CASSPRLAGGPYEQYF. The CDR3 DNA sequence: TGTGCCAGCAGCCCCCGTCTAGCGGGAGGGCCATACGAGCAGTACTTC.

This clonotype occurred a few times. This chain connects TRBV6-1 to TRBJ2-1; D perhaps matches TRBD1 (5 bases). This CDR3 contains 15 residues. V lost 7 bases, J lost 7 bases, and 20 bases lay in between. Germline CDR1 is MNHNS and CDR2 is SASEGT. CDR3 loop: CASTGHLHPGNEQFF. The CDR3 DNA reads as TGTGCCAGCACCGGACATTTGCACCCCGGGAATGAGCAGTTCTTC.

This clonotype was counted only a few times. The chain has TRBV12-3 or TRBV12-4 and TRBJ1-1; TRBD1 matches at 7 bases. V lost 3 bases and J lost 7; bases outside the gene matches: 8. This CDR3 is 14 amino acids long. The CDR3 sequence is CASSFIGTDSEAFF. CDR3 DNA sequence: TGTGCCAGCAGTTTTATTGGGACAGACAGTGAAGCTTTCTTT.

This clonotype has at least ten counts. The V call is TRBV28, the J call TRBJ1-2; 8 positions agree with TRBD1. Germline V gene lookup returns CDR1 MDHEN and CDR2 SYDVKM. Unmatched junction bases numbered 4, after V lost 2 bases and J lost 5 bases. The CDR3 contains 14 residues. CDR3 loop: CASSLAGGGYGYTF. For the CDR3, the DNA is TGTGCCAGCAGTTTAGCAGGGGGCGGGTATGGCTACACCTTC.